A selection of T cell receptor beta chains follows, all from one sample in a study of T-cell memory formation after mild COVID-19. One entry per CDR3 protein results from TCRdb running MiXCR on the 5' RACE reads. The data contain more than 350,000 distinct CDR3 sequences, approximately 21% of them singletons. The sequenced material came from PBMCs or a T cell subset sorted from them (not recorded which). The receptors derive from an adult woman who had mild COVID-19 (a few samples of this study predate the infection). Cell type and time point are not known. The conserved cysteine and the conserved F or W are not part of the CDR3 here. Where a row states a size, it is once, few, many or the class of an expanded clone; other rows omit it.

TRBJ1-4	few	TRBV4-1	ASSQAKDRGEKLF
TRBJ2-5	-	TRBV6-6	ASSYSGTGWGETQY
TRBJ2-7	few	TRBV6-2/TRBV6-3	ACEERADEQY
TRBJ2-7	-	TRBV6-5	ASSPLDSTYEQY
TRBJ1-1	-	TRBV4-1	ASSQTVLDGNTEAF
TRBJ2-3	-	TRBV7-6	ASSPKGYGGTDTQY
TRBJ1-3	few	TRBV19	ASSTSTLSGNTIY
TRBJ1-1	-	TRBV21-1	AISGQAF
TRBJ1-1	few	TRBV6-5	ASSRQGKDTEAF
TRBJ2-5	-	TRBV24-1	ATNSGRLGETQY
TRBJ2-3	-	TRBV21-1	ASSNRRCPADTQY
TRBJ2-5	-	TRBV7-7	ASTLLVAGSQETQY
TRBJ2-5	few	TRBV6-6	ASTQTSGQETQY
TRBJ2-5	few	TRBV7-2	ASSLWDREDETQY
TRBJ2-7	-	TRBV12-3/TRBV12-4	ASSPGGQRGLSSYEQY
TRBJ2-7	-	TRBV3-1	ASSHHGTYEQY
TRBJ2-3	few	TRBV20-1	SARDSFRGQDTQY
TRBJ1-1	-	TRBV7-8	ASSTLRLNTEAF
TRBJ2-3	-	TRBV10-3	AISLGGQTDTQY
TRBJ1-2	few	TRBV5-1	ASSVRGDYGYT
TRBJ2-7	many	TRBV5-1	ASSLGYEQY
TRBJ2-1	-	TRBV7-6	ASTTKQAGLAGGYNEQF
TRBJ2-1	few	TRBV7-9	ASRLGTSGWEQF
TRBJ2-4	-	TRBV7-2	ASSSGGTQNIQY
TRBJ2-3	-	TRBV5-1	ASSLEGPGQGATDTQY
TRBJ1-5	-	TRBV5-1	ASSLSGDGNQPQH
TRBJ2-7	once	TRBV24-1	ATSVGRGSAYEQY
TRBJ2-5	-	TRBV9	AGRTGEETQY
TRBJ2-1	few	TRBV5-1	ALRAGQEYNEQF
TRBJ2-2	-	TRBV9	ASSGVGVGTGELF
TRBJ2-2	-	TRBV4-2	ASSQEVAGGPNGELF
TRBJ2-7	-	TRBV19	ASSIILFPGLAGGLYEQY
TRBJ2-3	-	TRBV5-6	ASSAWESPSTDTQY
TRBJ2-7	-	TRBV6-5	ASSYSTSGNYEQY
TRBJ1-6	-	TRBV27	ASSTQGHNSPLH
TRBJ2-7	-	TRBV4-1	ASSPLGGIHEQY
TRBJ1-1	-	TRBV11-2	ASSLAAGGVEAF
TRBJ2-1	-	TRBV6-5	ASRTAGISYNEQF
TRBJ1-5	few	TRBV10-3	AISDYLANQPQH
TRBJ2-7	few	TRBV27	ASSLRELGVYEQY
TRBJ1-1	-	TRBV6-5	ASWRDTEAF
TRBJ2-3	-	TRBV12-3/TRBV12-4	ASSLILDTQY
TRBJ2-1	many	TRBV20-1	SASSYNEQF
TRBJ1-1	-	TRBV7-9	ASSFRGENTEAF
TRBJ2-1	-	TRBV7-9	ASSHATLAEDDNEQF
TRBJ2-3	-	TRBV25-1	ASSGGLGTSVTTDTQY
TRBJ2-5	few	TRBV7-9	ASSLDSLETQY
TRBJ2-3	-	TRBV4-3	ASSQEWAGADTQY
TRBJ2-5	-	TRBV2	DSRQRERTDRHELAFQETQY
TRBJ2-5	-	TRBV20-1	SARGQGLQETQY
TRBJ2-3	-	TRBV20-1	SARVVSGGVSADTQY
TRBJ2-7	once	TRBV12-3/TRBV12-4	ASSLVGTSGFSYEQY
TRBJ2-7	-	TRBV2	AISGGDSLRYEQY
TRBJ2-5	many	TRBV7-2	ASSLETQY
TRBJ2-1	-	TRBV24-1	ATSDPLAGDAEQF
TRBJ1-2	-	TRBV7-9	ASSPMQNYGYT